This entry describes one T cell receptor beta chain. Its specificity is unknown. This sample stems from a study of T cell responses to AZD1222 COVID-19 vaccine. Study-level findings and limits: It was only five to seven AZD1222 recipients who were seropositive at baseline.

V lost 1 base to trimming and J lost 6 bases, with 9 bases between them. The CDR3 length is 13 residues. From germline, CDR1 is LGHDT and CDR2 YNNKEL (reference sequence). Method: immunoSEQ multiplex PCR; TCRdb's copy keeps in-frame clones and lacks some. The sample holds 150,000 to 200,000 clones; almost 90% are singletons and the top ten take 11%. This receptor was obtained from an adult who received the AZD1222 COVID-19 vaccine. The sample here was peripheral blood, taken 28 days after the second AZD1222 dose. The chain joins TRBV3-1 (or the pseudogene TRBV3-2) to TRBJ1-1; no clear D gene. CDR3 loop: CASSQVTGAEAFF. In DNA form, the CDR3 reads TGTGCCAGCAGCCAAGTTACGGGCGCTGAAGCTTTCTTT.